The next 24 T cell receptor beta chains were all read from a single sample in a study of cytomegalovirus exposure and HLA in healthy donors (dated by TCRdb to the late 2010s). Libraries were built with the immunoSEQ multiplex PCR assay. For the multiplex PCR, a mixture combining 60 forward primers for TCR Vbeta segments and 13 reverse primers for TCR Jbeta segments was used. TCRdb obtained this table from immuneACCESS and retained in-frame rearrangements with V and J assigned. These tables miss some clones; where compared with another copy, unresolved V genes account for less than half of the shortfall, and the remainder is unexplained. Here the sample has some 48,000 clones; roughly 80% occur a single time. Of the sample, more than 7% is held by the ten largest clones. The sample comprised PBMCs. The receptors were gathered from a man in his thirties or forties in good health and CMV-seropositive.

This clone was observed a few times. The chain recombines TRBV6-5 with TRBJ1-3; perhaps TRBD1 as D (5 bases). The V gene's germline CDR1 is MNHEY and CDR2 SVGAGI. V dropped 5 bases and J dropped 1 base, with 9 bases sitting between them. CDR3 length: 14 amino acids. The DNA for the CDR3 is TGTGCCAGCAGTACCCAGGGTTCTGGAAACACCATATATTTT. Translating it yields CASSTQGSGNTIYF.

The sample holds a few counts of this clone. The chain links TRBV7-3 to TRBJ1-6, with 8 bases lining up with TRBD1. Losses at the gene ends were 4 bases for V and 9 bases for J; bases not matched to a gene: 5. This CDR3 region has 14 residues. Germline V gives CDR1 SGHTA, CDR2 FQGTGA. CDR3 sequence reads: CASSSTGAISPLHF. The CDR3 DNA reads TGTGCCAGCAGCTCGACAGGGGCGATTTCACCCCTCCACTTT.

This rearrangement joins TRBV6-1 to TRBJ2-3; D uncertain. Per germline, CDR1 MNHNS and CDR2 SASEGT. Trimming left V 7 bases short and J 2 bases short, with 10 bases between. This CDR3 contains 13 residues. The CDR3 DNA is TGTGCCAGCACGTCACTCCACACAGATACGCAGTATTTT. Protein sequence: CASTSLHTDTQYF.

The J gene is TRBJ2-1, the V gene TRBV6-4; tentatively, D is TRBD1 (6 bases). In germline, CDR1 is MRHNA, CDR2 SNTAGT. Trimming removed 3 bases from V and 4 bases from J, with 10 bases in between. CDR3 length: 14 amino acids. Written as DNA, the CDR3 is TGTGCCAGCAGTGAATCAGGGGAGTACAATGAGCAGTTCTTC. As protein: CASSESGEYNEQFF.

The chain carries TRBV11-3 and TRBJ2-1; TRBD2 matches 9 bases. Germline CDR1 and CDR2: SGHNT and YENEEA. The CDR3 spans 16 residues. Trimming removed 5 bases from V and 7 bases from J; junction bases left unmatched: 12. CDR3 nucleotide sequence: TGTGCCAGCAGCCCTTACTCGCGCGGGGGGGGGAATGAGCAGTTCTTC. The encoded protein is CASSPYSRGGGNEQFF.

CDR3 DNA: TGTGCCAGTAGTATTACAGCTTCCTATGGCTACACCTTC. This codes for CASSITASYGYTF. The genes are TRBV19 and TRBJ1-2; no reliable D call. The CDR3 loop spans 13 amino acids. Germline CDR1 reads LNHDA; CDR2 reads SQIVND (reference sequence). Trimming removed 3 bases from V and 4 bases from J, with 9 bases in between.

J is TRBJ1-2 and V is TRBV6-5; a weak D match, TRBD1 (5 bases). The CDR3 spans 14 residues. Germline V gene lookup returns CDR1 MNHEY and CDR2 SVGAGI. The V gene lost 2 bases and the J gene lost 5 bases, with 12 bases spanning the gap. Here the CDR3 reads CASSYQPQGYGYTF. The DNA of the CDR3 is TGTGCCAGCAGTTACCAGCCCCAGGGATATGGCTACACCTTC.

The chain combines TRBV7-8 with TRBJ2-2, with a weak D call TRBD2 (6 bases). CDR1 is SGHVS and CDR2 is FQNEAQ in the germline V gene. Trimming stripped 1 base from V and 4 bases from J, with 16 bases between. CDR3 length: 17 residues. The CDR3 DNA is TGTGCCAGCAGCTTAGGGGGAGGAGGGGCGATCACCGGGGAGCTGTTTTTT. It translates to CASSLGGGGAITGELFF.

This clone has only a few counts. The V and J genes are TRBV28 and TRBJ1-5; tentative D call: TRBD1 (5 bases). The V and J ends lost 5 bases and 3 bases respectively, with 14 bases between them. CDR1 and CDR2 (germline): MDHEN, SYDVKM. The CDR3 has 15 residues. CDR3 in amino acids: CASSLTGSYNQPQHF. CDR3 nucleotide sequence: TGTGCCAGCAGTCTAACAGGTTCCTACAATCAGCCCCAGCATTTT.

This CDR3 is CASSLITGGLGEQYF. In DNA form, the CDR3 reads TGTGCCAGCAGCTTAATAACAGGGGGCCTAGGGGAGCAGTACTTC. This sequence joins TRBV7-3 and TRBJ2-7; 9 nucleotides align to TRBD1. Germline loops: CDR1 SGHTA, CDR2 FQGTGA. V lost 1 base and J lost 7; bases outside the gene matches: 8. CDR3 length equals 15 residues.

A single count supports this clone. The CDR3 region is CASSSAGTGRYEQYF. CDR3 in DNA: TGTGCCAGCAGCTCTGCCGGGACAGGGCGTTACGAGCAGTACTTC. J is TRBJ2-7 and V is TRBV7-9; TRBD1 aligns across 9 bases. V shed 4 bases and J 4 bases; nucleotides not matched to a gene: 8. CDR1 SEHNR and CDR2 FQNEAQ come from the germline V gene (reference sequence). The CDR3 sequence is 15 residues long.

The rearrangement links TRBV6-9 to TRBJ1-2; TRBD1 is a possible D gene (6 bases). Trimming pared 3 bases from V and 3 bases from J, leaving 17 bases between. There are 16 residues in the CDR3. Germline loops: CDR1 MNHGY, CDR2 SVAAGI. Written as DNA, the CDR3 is TGTGCCAGCAGTTACGAGTTTCAGGACAGATACTATGGCTACACCTTC. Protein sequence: CASSYEFQDRYYGYTF.

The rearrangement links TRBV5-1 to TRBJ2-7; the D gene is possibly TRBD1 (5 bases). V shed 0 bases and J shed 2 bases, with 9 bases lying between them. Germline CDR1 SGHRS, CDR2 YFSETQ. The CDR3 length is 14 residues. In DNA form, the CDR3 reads TGCGCCAGCAGCTTGGTGGCAGGGACCTACGAGCAGTACTTC. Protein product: CASSLVAGTYEQYF.

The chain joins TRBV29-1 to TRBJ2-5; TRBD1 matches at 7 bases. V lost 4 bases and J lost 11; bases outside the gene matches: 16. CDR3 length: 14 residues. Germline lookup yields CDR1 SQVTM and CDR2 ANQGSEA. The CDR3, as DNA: TGCAGCGTTGTGGACAGGACAGGTCGGGCGCAGCAGTACTTC. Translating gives CSVVDRTGRAQQYF.

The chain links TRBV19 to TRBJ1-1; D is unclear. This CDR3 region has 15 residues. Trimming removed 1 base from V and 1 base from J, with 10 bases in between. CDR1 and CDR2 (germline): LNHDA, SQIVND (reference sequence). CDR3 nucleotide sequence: TGTGCCAGTAGTATAGTCTCCTCGGGGAACACTGAAGCTTTCTTT. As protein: CASSIVSSGNTEAFF.

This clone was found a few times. The CDR3 DNA follows: TGTGCCTGGAGTACGTCTAGGGGGCACACTGAAGCTTTCTTT. Protein: CAWSTSRGHTEAFF. The rearrangement joins TRBV30 to TRBJ1-1; TRBD1 agrees at 7 bases. Looked up from germline, CDR1 is GTSNPN and CDR2 is SVGIG (reference sequence). The CDR3 consists of 14 residues. V lost 2 bases and J lost 3; bases outside the gene matches: 6.

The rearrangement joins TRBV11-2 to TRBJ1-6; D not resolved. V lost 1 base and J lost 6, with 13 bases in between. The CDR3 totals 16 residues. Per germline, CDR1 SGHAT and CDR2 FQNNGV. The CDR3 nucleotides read TGTGCCAGCAGCTTAGTGCACGGCGGTGGTAATTCACCCCTCCACTTT. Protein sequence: CASSLVHGGGNSPLHF. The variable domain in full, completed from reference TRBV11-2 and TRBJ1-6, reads EAGVAQSPRYKIIEKRQSVAFWCNPISGHATLYWYQQILGQGPKLLIQFQNNGVVDDSQLPKDRFSAERLKGVDSTLKIQPAKLEDSAVYLCASSLVHGGGNSPLHFGNGTRLTVT.

This CDR3 is CASTTGNTGELFF. In nucleotides, the CDR3 is TGTGCCAGCACCACAGGGAACACCGGGGAGCTGTTTTTT. The rearrangement uses TRBV11-2 and TRBJ2-2, with D tentatively TRBD1 (5 bases). The V end was cut by 7 bases, the J end by 1 base, with 7 bases between. The CDR3 sequence is 13 residues long. CDR1 is SGHAT and CDR2 is FQNNGV in the germline V gene.

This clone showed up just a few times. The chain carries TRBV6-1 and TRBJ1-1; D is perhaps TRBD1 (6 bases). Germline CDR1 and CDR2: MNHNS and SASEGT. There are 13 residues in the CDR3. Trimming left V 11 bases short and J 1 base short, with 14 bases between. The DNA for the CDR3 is TGTGCCGGGTCCCGGGACAAGAACACTGAAGCTTTCTTT. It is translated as CAGSRDKNTEAFF.

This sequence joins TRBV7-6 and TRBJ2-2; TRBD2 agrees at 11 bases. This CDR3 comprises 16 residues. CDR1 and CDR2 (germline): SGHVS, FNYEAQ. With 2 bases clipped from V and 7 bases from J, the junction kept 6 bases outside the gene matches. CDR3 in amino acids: CASSLTSGGWNGELFF. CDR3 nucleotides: TGTGCCAGCAGCTTAACTAGCGGGGGTTGGAACGGGGAGCTGTTTTTT.

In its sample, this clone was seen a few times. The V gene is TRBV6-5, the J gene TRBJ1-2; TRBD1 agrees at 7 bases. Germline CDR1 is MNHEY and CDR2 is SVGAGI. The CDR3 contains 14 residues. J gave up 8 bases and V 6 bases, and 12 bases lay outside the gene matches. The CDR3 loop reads CASSPDRQGGGYTF. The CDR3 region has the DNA TGTGCCAGCAGCCCAGATAGACAGGGCGGCGGCTACACCTTC.

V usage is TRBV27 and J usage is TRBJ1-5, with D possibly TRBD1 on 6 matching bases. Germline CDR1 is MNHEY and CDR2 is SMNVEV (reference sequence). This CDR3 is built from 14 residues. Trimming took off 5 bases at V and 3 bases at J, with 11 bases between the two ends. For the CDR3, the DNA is TGTGCCAGCAGTCTAGGACAGTCCAATCAGCCCCAGCATTTT. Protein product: CASSLGQSNQPQHF.

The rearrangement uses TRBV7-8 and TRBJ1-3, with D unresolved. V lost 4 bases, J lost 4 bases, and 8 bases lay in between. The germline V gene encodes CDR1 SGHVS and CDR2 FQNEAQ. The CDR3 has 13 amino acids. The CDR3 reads CASSSSGGNTIYF. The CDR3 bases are TGTGCCAGCAGCTCCTCCGGGGGAAACACCATATATTTT. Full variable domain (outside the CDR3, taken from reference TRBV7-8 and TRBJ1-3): GAGVSQSPRYKVAKRGQDVALRCDPISGHVSLFWYQQALGQGPEFLTYFQNEAQLDKSGLPSDRFFAERPEGSVSTLKIQRTQQEDSAVYLCASSSSGGNTIYFGEGSWLTVV.

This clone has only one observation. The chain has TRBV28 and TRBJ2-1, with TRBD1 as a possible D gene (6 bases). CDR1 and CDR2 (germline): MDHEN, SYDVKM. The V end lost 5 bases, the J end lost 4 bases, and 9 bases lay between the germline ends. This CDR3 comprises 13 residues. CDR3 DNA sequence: TGTGCCAGCAGTATCGGACAGTACAATGAGCAGTTCTTC. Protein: CASSIGQYNEQFF.